The 20 T cell receptor beta chains below were found in one sample sequenced in a study of blood T cells in healthy people across ages. A second PCR, run for roughly 7 to 11 cycles, used a sample-barcoded 5' primer plus a J-beta primer mix. A single record per CDR3 protein comes from TCRdb applying MiXCR to the 5' RACE reads. The table includes roughly 1,500,000 distinct CDR3 sequences, roughly 45% detected once. The sequencing input was blood. The receptors originated from a woman under 30 in good health.

This chain joins TRBV11-2 and TRBJ2-5, with D possibly matching TRBD2 (5 bases). CDR3 length: 16 amino acids. The germline V gene has CDR1 SGHAT and CDR2 FQNNGV. V shed 0 bases and J shed 2 bases, with 13 bases lying between them. DNA of the CDR3: TGTGCCAGCAGCTTAGAATGGCAGCGGAAGCAAGAGACCCAGTACTTC. It is translated as CASSLEWQRKQETQYF.

J is TRBJ2-5 and V is TRBV18; TRBD2 agrees at 8 bases. Germline V gene lookup returns CDR1 KGHSH and CDR2 LQKENI. The ends lost 1 base at V and 11 bases at J; junction bases unmatched: 15. The CDR3 covers 16 residues. In DNA form, the CDR3 reads TGTGCCAGCTCACCACGGAGTAGCGGGATTGGAGGAGAGCAGTACTTC. Its translation is CASSPRSSGIGGEQYF.

The chain uses TRBV5-1 and TRBJ2-1, with D possibly TRBD2 on 6 matching bases. CDR1 and CDR2 (germline): SGHRS, YFSETQ. V gave up 2 bases and J gave up 2 bases, with 11 bases separating them. The CDR3 sequence is 15 residues long. The CDR3 sequence is CASSLTSMAYNEQFF. The CDR3 DNA is TGCGCCAGCAGCTTAACTAGCATGGCCTACAATGAGCAGTTCTTC.

The CDR3 DNA reads TGCGCCAGCAGCCAGGTAGCGGGGTACGATACGCAGTATTTT. It codes for CASSQVAGYDTQYF. This chain joins TRBV4-1 and TRBJ2-3; 8 bases agree with TRBD2. This CDR3 spans 14 amino acids. Germline CDR1 MGHRA, CDR2 YSYEKL. The trim removed 3 bases at V and 6 bases at J, leaving 5 bases unmatched.

This chain connects TRBV29-1 to TRBJ2-1, with D possibly TRBD2 on 5 matching bases. This CDR3 is built from 11 residues. In germline, CDR1 is SQVTM, CDR2 ANQGSEA. The V and J ends lost 7 bases and 7 bases respectively, with 11 bases between them. CDR3: CSGDPGNEQFF. CDR3 in DNA: TGCAGCGGTGATCCGGGAAATGAGCAGTTCTTC.

This clonotype came up once. Sequence at one end of the junction differs from germline and may be a read error. The gene calls are TRBV12-3 or TRBV12-4 and TRBJ1-4; a possible D gene is TRBD1 (5 bases). This CDR3 region has 14 residues. CDR3: CASSFPWGIEKPFF. The CDR3 DNA is TGTGCCAGCAGTTTCCCTTGGGGGATCGAAAAACCGTTTTTT.

This clonotype was recorded a few times. The chain uses TRBV5-1 and TRBJ2-4; 7 bases match TRBD1. V was clipped by 1 base and J by 4 bases; unmatched bases: 5. This CDR3 region has 15 residues. CDR1 is SGHRS, CDR2 YFSETQ, per germline. Written as DNA, the CDR3 is TGCGCCAGCAGCTTGCCCGGGACAGAAAAAAACATTCAGTACTTC. Its translation: CASSLPGTEKNIQYF.

This clonotype was seen a few times. V gene TRBV28 combines with J gene TRBJ2-3, with a tentative D call TRBD1 (6 bases). The CDR3 is 15 residues long. The germline gives CDR1 MDHEN, CDR2 SYDVKM. The V end was cut by 5 bases, the J end by 1 base, with 13 bases between. In nucleotides, the CDR3 is TGTGCCAGCAGTCCCCCGGGACACGGCACAGATACGCAGTATTTT. This gives the protein CASSPPGHGTDTQYF.

V usage is TRBV30 and J usage is TRBJ1-5, with a tentative D call TRBD1 (5 bases). Trimming cost V 0 bases and J 7 bases, with 7 bases left between them. Germline loops: CDR1 GTSNPN, CDR2 SVGIG (reference sequence). The CDR3 has 12 amino acids. CDR3 coding DNA: TGTGCCTGGAGTGTAAGGGACCAGCCCCAGCATTTT. Its translation is CAWSVRDQPQHF.

The genes are TRBV7-2 and TRBJ2-5, with D maybe TRBD2 (5 bases). The germline CDR1 and CDR2 sequences are SGHTA and FQGNSA. The length of the CDR3 is 14 residues. Trimming took off 5 bases at V and 11 bases at J, with 21 bases between the two ends. DNA for the CDR3: TGTGCCAGCAGCCCGGGGTTTGTCGAGCCTGAGCAGTACTTC. Translated, it gives CASSPGFVEPEQYF.

CDR3 loop: CAITGQGGSYEQYF. CDR3 sequence (DNA): TGTGCCATCACCGGACAGGGTGGCTCCTACGAGCAGTACTTC. The chain carries TRBV10-3 and TRBJ2-7; 8 bases are shared with TRBD1. Germline V CDR1 and CDR2: ENHRY, SYGVKD. The CDR3 contains 14 residues. The junction had 5 bases not matched to a gene; V was cut back by 7 bases and J by 0 bases.

This clonotype was detected only a few times. V gene TRBV10-3 combines with J gene TRBJ1-1, with 7 bases matching TRBD1. The J segment lost 3 bases and the V segment lost 2 bases, leaving 3 bases of the junction unmatched. This CDR3 contains 14 residues. In germline, CDR1 is ENHRY, CDR2 SYGVKD. In nucleotides, the CDR3 is TGTGCCATCAGTGAGAACAGGGGCGACACTGAAGCTTTCTTT. It translates to CAISENRGDTEAFF.

This chain connects TRBV12-3 or TRBV12-4 to TRBJ2-6; D is undetermined. This CDR3 comprises 17 residues. V was trimmed by 4 bases and J by 2 bases, leaving 15 bases between them. CDR3 amino acids: CASSSLIGWAGANVLTF. For the CDR3, the DNA is TGTGCCAGCAGTTCGCTAATAGGGTGGGCTGGGGCCAACGTCCTGACTTTC.

The chain combines TRBV6-1 with TRBJ2-3, with D tentatively TRBD2 (6 bases). Germline-derived CDR1 and CDR2 are MNHNS and SASEGT. This CDR3 has 13 amino acids. V shed 5 bases and J shed 6 bases, with 12 bases lying between them. CDR3 region: CASSRDFEDTQYF. The CDR3 region has the DNA TGTGCCAGCAGTCGGGACTTCGAGGATACGCAGTATTTT.

This clonotype was seen a handful of times. V is TRBV4-1 and J is TRBJ1-2, with 11 bases identical to TRBD1. Trimming removed 4 bases from V and 3 bases from J; junction bases left unmatched: 4. The CDR3 has 15 amino acids. The germline V gene has CDR1 MGHRA and CDR2 YSYEKL. The CDR3 here is CASSPRDRGDYGYTF. The CDR3 nucleotides are TGCGCCAGCAGCCCCCGGGACAGGGGGGACTATGGCTACACCTTC.

The chain uses TRBV4-1 and TRBJ2-7; no reliable D call. Germline V gene lookup returns CDR1 MGHRA and CDR2 YSYEKL. V dropped 0 bases and J dropped 3 bases, with 12 bases sitting between them. The CDR3 spans 15 residues. The CDR3 here is CASSQDGLGYYEQYF. Here the CDR3 DNA reads TGCGCCAGCAGCCAAGATGGTCTGGGATACTACGAGCAGTACTTC.

This clonotype has more than one count but fewer than ten. This chain links TRBV14 with TRBJ2-3, with D possibly TRBD2 on 5 matching bases. The V end lost 4 bases, the J end lost 9 bases, and 17 bases lay between the germline ends. The CDR3 is 14 residues long. In germline, CDR1 is SGHDN, CDR2 FVKESK. The CDR3 DNA reads TGTGCCAGCAGCCCGCTACTAGGCGTCTTGACGCAGTATTTT. It is translated as CASSPLLGVLTQYF.

A single count supports this clonotype. CDR3 loop: CSADPDREPRSHEQFF. CDR3 bases: TGCAGTGCTGACCCCGACAGGGAACCCAGGAGCCATGAGCAGTTCTTC. The chain carries TRBV20-1 and TRBJ2-1; 7 bases match TRBD1. Germline-derived CDR1 and CDR2 are DFQATT and SNEGSKA (reference sequence). The CDR3 extends over 16 amino acids. V lost 5 bases, J lost 8 bases, and 18 bases stayed unmatched.

This clonotype occurred a few times. The rearrangement joins TRBV5-5 to TRBJ2-5, with 8 bases matching TRBD2. The germline gives CDR1 SGHKS, CDR2 YYEKEE (reference sequence). The CDR3 sequence is 16 residues long. The V and J ends lost 0 bases and 3 bases, in that order; junction bases with no gene match: 7. Here the CDR3 reads CASSLAAAGVEETQYF. The CDR3 DNA reads as TGTGCCAGCAGCTTGGCGGCAGCGGGGGTAGAAGAGACCCAGTACTTC.

This clonotype has just a few counts. The gene calls are TRBV6-5 and TRBJ2-3, with TRBD2 identical over 11 bases. Germline V gene sequence: CDR1 MNHEY, CDR2 SVGAGI. With V trimmed by 4 bases and J by 11 bases, 20 bases remained unmatched. This CDR3 is 18 amino acids long. The CDR3 here is CASSSGIVAGGGGVEQYF. DNA for the CDR3: TGTGCCAGCAGTTCAGGGATTGTAGCGGGAGGGGGGGGAGTGGAGCAGTATTTT.